These T cell receptor beta chains were read from a single sample in a study of shared clonotypes between healthy human individuals. The repertoire was sequenced with immunoSEQ multiplex PCR; TCRdb's copy has only in-frame clones and lacks some. This sample yields some 2.4 million clones, of which roughly 93% are seen a single time; 0.36% belongs to the top ten. Sequenced sample: naive CD4+ T cells from PBMCs. The source of these receptors is a young man in good health. Some clones in this sample may be carry-over from other donors' samples. The CDR3 runs from the conserved cysteine through the conserved F or W. The order of the fields is clone size, J gene, V gene, D gene, CDR3 DNA, CDR3 protein. A D gene is named only where the DNA matches it firmly. The size entry is marked missing in some rows and otherwise reads once, few, many or a size class.

. | TRBJ2-7 | TRBV28 | TRBD2 | TGTGCCAGCAGTCCAGCGGGAGGGCCCTACGAGCAGTACTTC | CASSPAGGPYEQYF
. | TRBJ2-7 | TRBV27 | TRBD1 | TGTGCCAGCAGTTACCGGGACAGGGGGATTTACGAGCAGTACTTC | CASSYRDRGIYEQYF
. | TRBJ2-2 | TRBV5-1 | TRBD2 | TGCGCCAGCAGCTTGGGGGTAGCGGGAGGATACACCGGGGAGCTGTTTTTT | CASSLGVAGGYTGELFF
once | TRBJ2-2 | TRBV28 | TRBD2 | TGTGCCAGCAGTTCGGGGGGATCGAACACCGGGGAGCTGTTTTTT | CASSSGGSNTGELFF
. | TRBJ1-2 | TRBV6-4 | TRBD1 | TGTGCCAGCTTGGACAGGGTAAGGGGCTACACCTTC | CASLDRVRGYTF
. | TRBJ2-3 | TRBV5-4 | TRBD2 | TGTGCCAGCAGCTTGACGGGAGGGAGGACAGATACGCAGTATTTT | CASSLTGGRTDTQYF
once | TRBJ1-6 | TRBV27 | . | TGTGCCAGCAGTTTTCGTGGTTCACCCCTCCACTTT | CASSFRGSPLHF
. | TRBJ2-1 | TRBV5-1 | TRBD1 | TGCGCCAGCAGCCTGACAGGGAACAATGAGCAGTTCTTC | CASSLTGNNEQFF
. | TRBJ2-7 | TRBV4-2 | . | TGTGCCAGCAGCCAAGATAATGGTAGGATAAGCTCCTACGAGCAGTACTTC | CASSQDNGRISSYEQYF
. | TRBJ1-3 | TRBV18 | . | TGTGCCAGCTCACCGGGTGCAGGGATTTCTGGAAACACCATATATTTT | CASSPGAGISGNTIYF
. | TRBJ1-5 | TRBV15 | TRBD1 | TGTGCCACCAGCAGAGCAGGGGGAAGCAATCAGCCCCAGCATTTT | CATSRAGGSNQPQHF
. | TRBJ1-1 | TRBV5-1 | TRBD1 | TGCGCCAGCAGCTGGCAGGGGGACACTGAAGCTTTCTTT | CASSWQGDTEAFF
. | TRBJ2-5 | TRBV10-3 | TRBD1 | TGTGCCATCAGTCCCAACCCCGGGACAGATCAAGAGACCCAGTACTTC | CAISPNPGTDQETQYF
. | TRBJ2-4 | TRBV19 | TRBD1 | TGTGCCAGTAGTATAGTCGGACAGGGGGGCTATAACATTCAGTACTTC | CASSIVGQGGYNIQYF
. | TRBJ2-7 | TRBV10-3 | . | TGTGCCATCAGTGGTTGGAAGGAAAGCTCCTACGAGCAGTACTTC | CAISGWKESSYEQYF
. | TRBJ1-2 | TRBV4-3 | . | TGCGCCAGCAGACGACAATTGGGGAGGGAGGATGGCTACACCTTC | CASRRQLGREDGYTF
. | TRBJ2-1 | TRBV5-1 | . | TGCGCCAGCAGCTTAGAGGGAAGCTCCTACAATGAGCAGTTCTTC | CASSLEGSSYNEQFF
once | TRBJ2-2 | TRBV28 | . | TGTGCCAGCACCAGTCCGGGTGAGGGCACCGGGGAGCTGTTTTTT | CASTSPGEGTGELFF
. | TRBJ2-1 | TRBV5-1 | TRBD2 | TGCGCCAGCGGTATTCCCACTAGCGGGGGGCCCTACAATGAGCAGTTCTTC | CASGIPTSGGPYNEQFF
. | TRBJ2-7 | TRBV18 | . | TGTGCCAGCTCTGGTCTCGGTCGGCTCGAGCAGTACTTC | CASSGLGRLEQYF
. | TRBJ2-1 | TRBV30 | TRBD2 | TGTGCCTGGGACTCGGGAGGCGGGTACAATGAGCAGTTCTTC | CAWDSGGGYNEQFF
. | TRBJ1-4 | TRBV19 | TRBD1 | TGTGCCAGTAGTATCGGACAGGAACTTGTAAAACTGTTTTTT | CASSIGQELVKLFF
once | TRBJ1-3 | TRBV5-1 | . | TGCGCCAGCAGCCCGTGGGACTCCCCGAGAGGTGGAAACACCATATATTTT | CASSPWDSPRGGNTIYF
. | TRBJ2-5 | TRBV29-1 | TRBD1 | TGCAGCGTTGGAGGGGGCGGCGAGACCCAGTACTTC | CSVGGGGETQYF
. | TRBJ1-1 | TRBV4-1 | TRBD1 | TGCGCCAGCAGCCAAGATCGGACAGGGGAAGCCACTGAAGCTTTCTTT | CASSQDRTGEATEAFF
once | TRBJ1-4 | TRBV30 | . | TGTGCTTCGGGGCTGGGGGATGCAACTAATGAAAAACTGTTTTTT | CASGLGDATNEKLFF
once | TRBJ2-1 | TRBV4-3 | TRBD2 | TGCGCCAGCAGCCAAGATTTAATAGCGGGAGAGGTTGAGCAGTTCTTC | CASSQDLIAGEVEQFF
. | TRBJ1-2 | TRBV9 | . | TGTGCCAGCAGCGTGGACCATGCAGTTGGTGGCTACACCTTC | CASSVDHAVGGYTF
. | TRBJ1-5 | TRBV5-1 | . | TGCGCCAGCAGCTTGAAGGGGAGGGCCCCCGATAGCAATCAGCCCCAGCATTTT | CASSLKGRAPDSNQPQHF
once | TRBJ1-2 | TRBV28 | . | TGTGCCAGCAGCCGACCTCAGCAATCTAACTATGGCTACACCTTC | CASSRPQQSNYGYTF
. | TRBJ2-7 | TRBV5-5 | . | TGTGCCAGCAGCTTACAGACTTACGAGCAGTACTTC | CASSLQTYEQYF
. | TRBJ2-4 | TRBV23-1 | . | TGCGCCAGCAGTCCAGGGGATTTTCTAGCCAAAAACATTCAGTACTTC | CASSPGDFLAKNIQYF
. | TRBJ2-7 | TRBV25-1 | . | TGTGCCAGCAGTGTCGCGGGGCTCTACGAGCAGTACTTC | CASSVAGLYEQYF
. | TRBJ1-5 | TRBV6-1 | TRBD1 | TGTGCCAGCAGTGTTGGGACAGGCAATCAGCCCCAGCATTTT | CASSVGTGNQPQHF
. | TRBJ1-1 | TRBV11-2 | TRBD1 | TGTGCCAGCAGCTCTTACAGGGGGTCGAACACTGAAGCTTTCTTT | CASSSYRGSNTEAFF
. | TRBJ2-6 | TRBV14 | . | TGTGCCAGCAGCCCGAGCTCTGGGGCCAACGTCCTGACTTTC | CASSPSSGANVLTF
. | TRBJ2-6 | TRBV28 | . | TGTGCCAGCAGTCCCTCGGGACGGACAATTTATGGGGCCAACGTCCTGACTTTC | CASSPSGRTIYGANVLTF
. | TRBJ2-7 | TRBV11-1 | TRBD2 | TGTGCCAGCAGCTGGACTAGCGGGAGGTACGAGCAGTACTTC | CASSWTSGRYEQYF
. | TRBJ2-2 | TRBV5-1 | . | TGCGCCAGCAGCTTGGGAAGCGCGGACACCGGGGAGCTGTTTTTT | CASSLGSADTGELFF
. | TRBJ1-2 | TRBV14 | TRBD1 | TGTGCCAGCAGCCAAAATAGACAGGGTGTAGGCTATGGCTACACCTTC | CASSQNRQGVGYGYTF
. | TRBJ1-3 | TRBV5-1 | . | TGCGCCAGCAGCTTGGACAGCGCTGGAAACACCATATATTTT | CASSLDSAGNTIYF
. | TRBJ1-1 | TRBV27 | . | TGTGCCAGCAGTTTATTGGGGAACATGAACACTGAAGCTTTCTTT | CASSLLGNMNTEAFF
once | TRBJ2-2 | TRBV30 | TRBD2 | TGTGCCTGGAGTGTAAGGAGCGGGAAGAACACCGGGGAGCTGTTTTTT | CAWSVRSGKNTGELFF
. | TRBJ1-1 | TRBV20-1 | . | TGCAGTGCTAGTGGGGGCACTGAAGCTTTCTTT | CSASGGTEAFF
. | TRBJ2-3 | TRBV18 | TRBD2 | TGTGCCAGCTCACTTTCCCGGGGACTAGCAAAGGGCTCCTGGGATACGCAGTATTTT | CASSLSRGLAKGSWDTQYF
. | TRBJ2-1 | TRBV9 | TRBD2 | TGTGCCAGTAGCGACCGACTAGCGGCGTACAATGAGCAGTTCTTC | CASSDRLAAYNEQFF
. | TRBJ1-5 | TRBV18 | . | TGTGCCAGCTCACCGGGTCCCGCGATCCGGCCCCAGCATTTT | CASSPGPAIRPQHF
. | TRBJ2-5 | TRBV9 | . | TGTGCCAGCAGCGCGATGCTAGGGAACCAAGAGACCCAGTACTTC | CASSAMLGNQETQYF
. | TRBJ2-3 | TRBV10-3 | . | TGTGCCATCAGTACGCTAGCAGATGGAGATACGCAGTATTTT | CAISTLADGDTQYF
. | TRBJ2-7 | TRBV2 | . | TGTGCCAGCAGTGCATGGGCCTACGAGCAGTACTTC | CASSAWAYEQYF